The clone carrying this T cell receptor beta chain occurred a few times. Antigen unknown. These data come from a study of T-cell memory formation after mild COVID-19. Study-level information: TCR clusters showed largely donor specificity.

V was clipped by 1 base and J by 2 bases; unmatched bases: 4. Germline-derived CDR1 and CDR2 are LNHNV and YYDKDF (reference sequence). This CDR3 contains 15 residues. Study-wide results and limits: Some clones that responded were present in memory (sampled pre-infection), which suggests cross-reactive memory joined. Later expanders leaned toward CD4+, whereas clones contracting from day 15 to 85 were balanced CD4/CD8.

TCRdb re-called the 5' RACE reads through MiXCR, storing one row per CDR3 protein. This table holds roughly 160,000 distinct CDR3 sequences, 11% found once. This sequence was found in a man aged 18 to 30 who had mild COVID-19 (a few samples of this study predate the infection). Cell type and time point are not known. The V gene is TRBV15, the J gene TRBJ2-7; 8 nucleotides align to TRBD1. Sequencing used PBMCs or a T cell subset sorted from them (not recorded which). The CDR3 spells CATSRGVDRAYEQYF. The CDR3 nucleotides read TGTGCCACCAGCAGAGGGGTGGACAGGGCCTACGAGCAGTACTTC. The complete variable domain, with remaining parts taken from reference TRBV15 and TRBJ2-7, reads DAMVIQNPRYQVTQFGKPVTLSCSQTLNHNVMYWYQQKSSQAPKLLFHYYDKDFNNEADTPDNFQSRRPNTSFCFLDIRSPGLGDTAMYLCATSRGVDRAYEQYFGPGTRLTVT.